What follows are 22 T cell receptor beta chains derived from one specimen sequenced in a study of monozygotic twins with inflammatory bowel disease. TCRdb re-called the 5' RACE reads and shows each CDR3 protein once, DNA omitted. This repertoire includes around 200,000 distinct CDR3 sequences. The specimen sequenced was blood. These receptors all come from a human donor with ulcerative colitis or Crohn's disease, or a healthy co-twin of an affected twin (not recorded which).

This chain's CDR3 is CASSLWAPRGDEQYF. The gene calls are TRBV11-2 and TRBJ2-7; the TCRdb call, TRBD1, lacks DNA for checking. Germline V gene lookup returns CDR1 SGHAT and CDR2 FQNNGV. The CDR3 runs 15 residues.

This chain links TRBV5-1 with TRBJ2-1; there is no DNA to check the TCRdb D call of TRBD2. This CDR3 spans 15 amino acids. From germline, CDR1 is SGHRS and CDR2 YFSETQ. Here the CDR3 reads CASSGGLAGGREQFF.

The gene calls are TRBV5-1 and TRBJ2-2; the D call from TCRdb, TRBD1, cannot be confirmed without DNA. CDR1 SGHRS and CDR2 YFSETQ come from the germline V gene. CDR3 size: 15 residues. CDR3 sequence reads: CASSFQGTGTGELFF. Full variable domain (outside the CDR3, taken from reference TRBV5-1 and TRBJ2-2): KAGVTQTPRYLIKTRGQQVTLSCSPISGHRSVSWYQQTPGQGLQFLFEYFSETQRNKGNFPGRFSGRQFSNSRSEMNVSTLELGDSALYLCASSFQGTGTGELFFGEGSRLTVL.

The CDR3 loop is CASSPRIGVVVPGELFF. The chain employs TRBV12-3 or TRBV12-4 and TRBJ2-2. This CDR3 spans 17 amino acids.

This chain uses TRBV20-1 with TRBJ2-2; without DNA, the TCRdb call of TRBD1 cannot be checked. This CDR3 has 17 amino acids. Germline V lookup: CDR1 DFQATT, CDR2 SNEGSKA (reference sequence). The CDR3 sequence: CSARAWGQGMHTGELFF.

The chain employs TRBV6-4 and TRBJ2-5. Germline-derived CDR1 and CDR2 are MRHNA and SNTAGT. The CDR3 is made up of 13 amino acids. CDR3 amino acids: CASSENRQETQYF.

The chain has TRBV5-1 and TRBJ2-1; TCRdb proposes TRBD1, but this gene call is untestable without DNA. The germline gives CDR1 SGHRS, CDR2 YFSETQ. The CDR3 spans 15 residues. The CDR3 region is CASSLAPGLVYEQFF.

This sequence joins TRBV18 and TRBJ2-3. From germline, CDR1 is KGHSH and CDR2 LQKENI. The CDR3 loop spans 14 amino acids. Here the CDR3 reads CASSPAAATDTQYF. Variable domain in full (rest from reference TRBV18 and TRBJ2-3): NAGVMQNPRHLVRRRGQEARLRCSPMKGHSHVYWYRQLPEEGLKFMVYLQKENIIDESGMPKERFSAEFPKEGPSILRIQQVVRGDSAAYFCASSPAAATDTQYFGPGTRLTVL.

The chain carries TRBV20-1 and TRBJ1-1. The CDR3 sequence is 13 residues long. The germline CDR1 and CDR2 sequences are DFQATT and SNEGSKA (reference sequence). CDR3 region: CSARPKGNTEAFF.

The genes are TRBV7-9 and TRBJ1-1; the D call of TRBD1 rests on TCRdb alone, since no DNA is present to check it. Germline CDR1 SEHNR, CDR2 FQNEAQ (reference sequence). The CDR3 has 15 residues. The CDR3 loop is CASSLRSRDRGWSFF.

The chain recombines TRBV5-6 with TRBJ1-4. This CDR3 region has 14 residues. Germline-derived CDR1 and CDR2 are SGHDT and YYEEEE. CDR3 residues: CASSSGASNEKLFF.

The genes are TRBV20-1 and TRBJ1-4; TCRdb proposes TRBD1, but this gene call is untestable without DNA. The CDR3 runs to 15 residues. Germline assignment: CDR1 DFQATT and CDR2 SNEGSKA (reference sequence). This CDR3 reads CSARDRGKGNEKLFF.

This rearrangement joins TRBV12-3 or TRBV12-4 to TRBJ1-2; no DNA is available, so the TRBD1 call from TCRdb remains unchecked. This CDR3 has 15 amino acids. The CDR3 loop is CASSPLGGLNKGYTF.

CDR3 sequence reads: CSVSGTRSYGYTF. The rearrangement uses TRBV20-1 and TRBJ1-2. The CDR3 loop spans 13 amino acids. Germline lookup yields CDR1 DFQATT and CDR2 SNEGSKA (reference sequence).

This rearrangement joins TRBV20-1 to TRBJ1-3. This CDR3 comprises 14 residues. Germline loops: CDR1 DFQATT, CDR2 SNEGSKA (reference sequence). The CDR3 loop reads CSALAAVSGNTIYF.

The J gene is TRBJ1-2, the V gene TRBV7-8. Germline V gene lookup returns CDR1 SGHVS and CDR2 FQNEAQ. The CDR3 has 17 amino acids. CDR3 amino acids: CASSFRPPQRTNYGYTF.

The chain joins TRBV29-1 to TRBJ1-5. This CDR3 comprises 14 residues. CDR1 is SQVTM, CDR2 ANQGSEA, per germline. The CDR3: CSARLGDFNQPQHF.

The genes are TRBV12-3 or TRBV12-4 and TRBJ1-2; TCRdb proposes TRBD1, but this gene call is untestable without DNA. The CDR3 is 14 amino acids. The CDR3 here is CASSLGGQGFGYTF.

V and J are TRBV12-3 or TRBV12-4 and TRBJ1-1. The CDR3 spans 13 residues. The CDR3 region is CASSLLESTEAFF.

This chain links TRBV23-1 with TRBJ2-7. TRBV23-1 is identified as an open reading frame with a role that is uncertain. The CDR3 length is 15 residues. The CDR3 region is CASSALSGGSYEQYF.

The V gene is TRBV10-3, the J gene TRBJ2-5; the D call from TCRdb, TRBD1, cannot be confirmed without DNA. This CDR3 comprises 15 residues. Germline V gene data show CDR1 as ENHRY and CDR2 as SYGVKD. This CDR3 is CASAPGQGGGETQYF.

The genes are TRBV20-1 and TRBJ2-2; TCRdb's assignment of TRBD2 cannot be checked, as there is no DNA. CDR3 length: 15 residues. The germline V gene has CDR1 DFQATT and CDR2 SNEGSKA (reference sequence). Here the CDR3 reads CSASPPRTKAGELFF.